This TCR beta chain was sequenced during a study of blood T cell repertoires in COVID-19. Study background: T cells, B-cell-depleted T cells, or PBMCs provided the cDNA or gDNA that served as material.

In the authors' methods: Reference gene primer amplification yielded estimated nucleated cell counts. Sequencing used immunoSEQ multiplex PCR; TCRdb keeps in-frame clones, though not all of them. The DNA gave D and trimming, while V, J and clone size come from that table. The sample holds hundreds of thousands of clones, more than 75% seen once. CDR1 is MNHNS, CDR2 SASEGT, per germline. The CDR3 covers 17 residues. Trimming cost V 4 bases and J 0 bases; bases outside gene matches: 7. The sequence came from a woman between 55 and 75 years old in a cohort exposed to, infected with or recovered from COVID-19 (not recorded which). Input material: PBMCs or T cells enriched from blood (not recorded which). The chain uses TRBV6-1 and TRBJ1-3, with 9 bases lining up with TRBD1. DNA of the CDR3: TGTGCCAGCAGTGCTAGGGGGGACAGGGCCTCTGGAAACACCATATATTTT. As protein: CASSARGDRASGNTIYF.